The clone carrying this T cell receptor (beta chain) was counted ten times or more. Time point indicated: newly diagnosed GD, antithyroid drugs for less than 3 months. There was RNA extracted from PBMCs, and the TCR library was made from it. The CDR3 consists of 15 residues. Germline CDR1 LNHDA, CDR2 SQIVND (reference sequence). After removal of 5 bases from V and 0 bases from J, the junction contained 4 bases not matched to a gene. The data belong to a study of regulatory T cells in long-lasting Graves disease. Turning to the study itself: Patients newly diagnosed with Graves' had been on antithyroid drugs for under 3 months.

Building of the TCR beta libraries involved iRepertoire HTBI primers and Arm-PCR of CDR3 regions. One entry per CDR3 protein, called by TCRdb with MiXCR from the multiplex PCR reads. Among under 250,000 distinct CDR3 sequences, roughly 19% were seen once, and the ten largest hold around 11%. These data were also filed under a second study, of T cells in Graves' hyperthyroidism and ophthalmopathy.

The sample here was peripheral blood mononuclear cells (PBMCs), taken at new diagnosis, from a patient treated with antithyroid drugs. The receptor was derived from a young woman with Graves disease. The chain carries TRBV19 and TRBJ2-1; 7 bases match TRBD1. The CDR3 nucleotides read TGTGCCAGTAGTTCGGGACAGAACTCCTACAATGAGCAGTTCTTC. Translation: CASSSGQNSYNEQFF.